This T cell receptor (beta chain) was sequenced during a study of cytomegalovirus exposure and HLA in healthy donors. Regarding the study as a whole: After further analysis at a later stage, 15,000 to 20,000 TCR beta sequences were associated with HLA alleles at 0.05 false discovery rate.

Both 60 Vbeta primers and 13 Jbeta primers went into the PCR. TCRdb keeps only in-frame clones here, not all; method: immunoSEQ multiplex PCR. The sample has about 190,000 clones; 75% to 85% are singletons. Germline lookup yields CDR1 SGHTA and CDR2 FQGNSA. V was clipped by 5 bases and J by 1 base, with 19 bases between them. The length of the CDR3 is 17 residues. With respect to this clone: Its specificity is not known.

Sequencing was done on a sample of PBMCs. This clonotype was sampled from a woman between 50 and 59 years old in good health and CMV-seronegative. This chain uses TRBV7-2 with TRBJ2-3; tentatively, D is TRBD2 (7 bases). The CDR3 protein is CASSTRGGARGTDTQYF. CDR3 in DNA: TGTGCCAGCAGCACCCGTGGGGGGGCTAGGGGCACAGATACGCAGTATTTT.